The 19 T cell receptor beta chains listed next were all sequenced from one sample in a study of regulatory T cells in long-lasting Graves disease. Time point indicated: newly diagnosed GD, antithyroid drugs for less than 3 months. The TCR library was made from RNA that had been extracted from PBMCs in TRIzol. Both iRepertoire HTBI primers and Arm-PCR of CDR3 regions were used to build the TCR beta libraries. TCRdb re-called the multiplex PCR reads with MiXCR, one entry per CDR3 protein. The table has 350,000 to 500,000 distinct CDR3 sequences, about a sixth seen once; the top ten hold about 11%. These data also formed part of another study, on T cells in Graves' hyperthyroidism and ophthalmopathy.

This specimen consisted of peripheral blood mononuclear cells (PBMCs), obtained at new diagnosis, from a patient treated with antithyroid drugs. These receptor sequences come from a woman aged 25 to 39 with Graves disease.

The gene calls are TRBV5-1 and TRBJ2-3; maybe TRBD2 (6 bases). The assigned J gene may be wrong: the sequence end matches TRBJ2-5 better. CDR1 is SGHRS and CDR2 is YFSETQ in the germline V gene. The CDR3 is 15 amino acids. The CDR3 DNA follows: TGCGCCAGCAGCTCCACCCGGCGGGATGTAGAGACCCAGTACTTC. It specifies CASSSTRRDVETQYF.

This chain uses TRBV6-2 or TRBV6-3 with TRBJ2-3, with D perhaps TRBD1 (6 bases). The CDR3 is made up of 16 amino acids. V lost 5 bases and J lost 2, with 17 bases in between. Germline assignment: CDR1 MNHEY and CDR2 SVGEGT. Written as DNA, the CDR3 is TGTGCCAGCAGTGCAACCCGGACAGCTCTCACAGATACGCAGTATTTT. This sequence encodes CASSATRTALTDTQYF.

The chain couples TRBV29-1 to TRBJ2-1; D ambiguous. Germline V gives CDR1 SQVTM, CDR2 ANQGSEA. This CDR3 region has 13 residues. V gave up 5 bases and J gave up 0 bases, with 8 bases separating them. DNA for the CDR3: TGCAGCGTTTACCCGAGCTCCTACAATGAGCAGTTCTTC. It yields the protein CSVYPSSYNEQFF.

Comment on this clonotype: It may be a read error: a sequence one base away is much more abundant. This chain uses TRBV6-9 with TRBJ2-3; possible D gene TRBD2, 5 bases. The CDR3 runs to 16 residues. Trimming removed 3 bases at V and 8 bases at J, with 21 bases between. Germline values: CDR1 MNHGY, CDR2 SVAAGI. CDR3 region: CASSYPLKSGPGTQYF. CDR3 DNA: TGTGCCAGCAGTTACCCCCTAAAGAGCGGACCAGGTACGCAGTATTTT.

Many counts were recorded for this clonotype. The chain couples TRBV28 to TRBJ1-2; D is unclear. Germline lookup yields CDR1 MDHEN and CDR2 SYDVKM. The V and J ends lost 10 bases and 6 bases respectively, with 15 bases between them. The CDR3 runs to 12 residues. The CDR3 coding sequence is TGTGCCACCGAGCGGTCGGCGGATGGCTACACCTTC. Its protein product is CATERSADGYTF.

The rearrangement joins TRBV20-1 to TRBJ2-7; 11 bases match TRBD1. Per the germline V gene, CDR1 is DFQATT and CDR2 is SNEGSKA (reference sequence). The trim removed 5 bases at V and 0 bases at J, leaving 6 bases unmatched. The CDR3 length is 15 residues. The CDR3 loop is CSAPRGTGGSYEQYF. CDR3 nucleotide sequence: TGCAGTGCTCCCCGAGGGACAGGGGGCTCCTACGAGCAGTACTTC.

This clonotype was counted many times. The chain's CDR3 is CASSHGSITGTGELFF. The CDR3 DNA sequence: TGTGCCAGCAGCCATGGTTCAATTACAGGCACCGGGGAGCTGTTTTTT. The chain employs TRBV3-1 and TRBJ2-2, with D possibly TRBD1 on 5 matching bases. Looked up from germline, CDR1 is LGHDT and CDR2 is YNNKEL (reference sequence). Trimming removed 3 bases at V and 4 bases at J, with 15 bases between. The CDR3 totals 16 residues.

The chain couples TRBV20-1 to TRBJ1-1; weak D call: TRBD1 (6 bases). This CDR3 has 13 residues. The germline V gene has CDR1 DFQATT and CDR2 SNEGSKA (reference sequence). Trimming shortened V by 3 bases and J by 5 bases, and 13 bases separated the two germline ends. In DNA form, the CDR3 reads TGCAGTGCTAGGACGGACAGAACGACTGAAGCTTTCTTT. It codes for CSARTDRTTEAFF.

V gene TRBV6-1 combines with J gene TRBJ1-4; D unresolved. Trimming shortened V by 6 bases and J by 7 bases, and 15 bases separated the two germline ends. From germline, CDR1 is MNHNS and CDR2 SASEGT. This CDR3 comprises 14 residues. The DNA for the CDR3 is TGTGCCAGCAGCCAATCGCTAATCGGTGAAAAACTGTTTTTT. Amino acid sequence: CASSQSLIGEKLFF.

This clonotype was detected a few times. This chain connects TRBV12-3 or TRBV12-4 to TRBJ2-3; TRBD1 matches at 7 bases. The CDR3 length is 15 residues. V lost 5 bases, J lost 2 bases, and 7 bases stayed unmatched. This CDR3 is CASSPRQGFTDTQYF. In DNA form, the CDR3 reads TGTGCCAGCAGTCCCCGACAGGGATTCACAGATACGCAGTATTTT.

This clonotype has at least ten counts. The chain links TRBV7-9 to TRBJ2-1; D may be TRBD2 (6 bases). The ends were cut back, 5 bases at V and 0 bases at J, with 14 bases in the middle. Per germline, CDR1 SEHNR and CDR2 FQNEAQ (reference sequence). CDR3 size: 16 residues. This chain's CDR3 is CASSGRRADSYNEQFF. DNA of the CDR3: TGTGCCAGCAGCGGCCGGAGGGCGGACTCCTACAATGAGCAGTTCTTC.

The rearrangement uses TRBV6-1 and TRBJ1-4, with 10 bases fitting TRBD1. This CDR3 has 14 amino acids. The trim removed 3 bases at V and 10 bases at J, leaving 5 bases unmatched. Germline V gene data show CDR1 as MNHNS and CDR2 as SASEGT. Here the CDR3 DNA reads TGTGCCAGCAGTGACCCGCGGGACAGGGGAAAACTGTTTTTT. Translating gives CASSDPRDRGKLFF.

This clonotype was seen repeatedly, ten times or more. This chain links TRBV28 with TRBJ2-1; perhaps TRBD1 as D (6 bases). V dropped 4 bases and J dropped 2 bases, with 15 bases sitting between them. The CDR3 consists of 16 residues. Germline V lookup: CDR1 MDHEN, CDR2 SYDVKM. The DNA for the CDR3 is TGTGCCAGCAGTTCTACAGGGTGGCCGGCCTACAATGAGCAGTTCTTC. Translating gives CASSSTGWPAYNEQFF.

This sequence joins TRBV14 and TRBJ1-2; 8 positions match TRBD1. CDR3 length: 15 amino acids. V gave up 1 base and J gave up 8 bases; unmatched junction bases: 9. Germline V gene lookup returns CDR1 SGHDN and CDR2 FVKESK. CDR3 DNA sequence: TGTGCCAGCAGCCAAGGGACAGGGAGGCTCGGGGGCTACACCTTC. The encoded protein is CASSQGTGRLGGYTF.

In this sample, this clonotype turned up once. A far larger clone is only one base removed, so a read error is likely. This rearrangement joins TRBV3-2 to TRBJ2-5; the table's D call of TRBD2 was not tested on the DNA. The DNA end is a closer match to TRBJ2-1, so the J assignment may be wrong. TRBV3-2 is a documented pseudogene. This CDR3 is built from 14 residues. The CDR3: CASSQDSPGDEQFF. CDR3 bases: TGTGCCAGCAGCCAAGATAGTCCGGGGGATGAGCAGTTCTTC.

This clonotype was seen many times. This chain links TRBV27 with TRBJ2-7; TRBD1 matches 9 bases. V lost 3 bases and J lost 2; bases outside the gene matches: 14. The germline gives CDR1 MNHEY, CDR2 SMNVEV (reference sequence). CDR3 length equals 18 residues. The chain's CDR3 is CASSFDRGLTTQAYEQYF. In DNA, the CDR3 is TGTGCCAGCAGTTTTGACAGGGGGTTAACTACCCAAGCCTACGAGCAGTACTTC.

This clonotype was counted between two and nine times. The CDR3 region has the DNA TGTGCCTGGAGTGTGGACAGGGGGTACAATGAGCAGTTCTTC. Its translation is CAWSVDRGYNEQFF. The chain couples TRBV30 to TRBJ2-1; the match to TRBD1 covers 10 bases. From germline, CDR1 is GTSNPN and CDR2 SVGIG (reference sequence). This CDR3 contains 14 residues. Trimming at V came to 0 bases and at J to 4 bases, leaving 0 bases not matched to a gene.

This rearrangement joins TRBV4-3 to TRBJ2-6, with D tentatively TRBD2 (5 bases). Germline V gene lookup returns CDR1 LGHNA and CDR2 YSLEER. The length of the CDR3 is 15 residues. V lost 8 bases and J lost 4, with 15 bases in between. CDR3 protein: CASGLMGSGANVLTF. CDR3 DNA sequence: TGCGCCAGCGGACTCATGGGATCCGGGGCCAACGTCCTGACTTTC.

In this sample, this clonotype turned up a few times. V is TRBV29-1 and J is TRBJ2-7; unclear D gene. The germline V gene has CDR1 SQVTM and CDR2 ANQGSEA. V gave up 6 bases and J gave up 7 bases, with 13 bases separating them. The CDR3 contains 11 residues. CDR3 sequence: CSVLNLGEQYF. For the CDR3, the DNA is TGCAGCGTATTAAATTTAGGGGAGCAGTACTTC.